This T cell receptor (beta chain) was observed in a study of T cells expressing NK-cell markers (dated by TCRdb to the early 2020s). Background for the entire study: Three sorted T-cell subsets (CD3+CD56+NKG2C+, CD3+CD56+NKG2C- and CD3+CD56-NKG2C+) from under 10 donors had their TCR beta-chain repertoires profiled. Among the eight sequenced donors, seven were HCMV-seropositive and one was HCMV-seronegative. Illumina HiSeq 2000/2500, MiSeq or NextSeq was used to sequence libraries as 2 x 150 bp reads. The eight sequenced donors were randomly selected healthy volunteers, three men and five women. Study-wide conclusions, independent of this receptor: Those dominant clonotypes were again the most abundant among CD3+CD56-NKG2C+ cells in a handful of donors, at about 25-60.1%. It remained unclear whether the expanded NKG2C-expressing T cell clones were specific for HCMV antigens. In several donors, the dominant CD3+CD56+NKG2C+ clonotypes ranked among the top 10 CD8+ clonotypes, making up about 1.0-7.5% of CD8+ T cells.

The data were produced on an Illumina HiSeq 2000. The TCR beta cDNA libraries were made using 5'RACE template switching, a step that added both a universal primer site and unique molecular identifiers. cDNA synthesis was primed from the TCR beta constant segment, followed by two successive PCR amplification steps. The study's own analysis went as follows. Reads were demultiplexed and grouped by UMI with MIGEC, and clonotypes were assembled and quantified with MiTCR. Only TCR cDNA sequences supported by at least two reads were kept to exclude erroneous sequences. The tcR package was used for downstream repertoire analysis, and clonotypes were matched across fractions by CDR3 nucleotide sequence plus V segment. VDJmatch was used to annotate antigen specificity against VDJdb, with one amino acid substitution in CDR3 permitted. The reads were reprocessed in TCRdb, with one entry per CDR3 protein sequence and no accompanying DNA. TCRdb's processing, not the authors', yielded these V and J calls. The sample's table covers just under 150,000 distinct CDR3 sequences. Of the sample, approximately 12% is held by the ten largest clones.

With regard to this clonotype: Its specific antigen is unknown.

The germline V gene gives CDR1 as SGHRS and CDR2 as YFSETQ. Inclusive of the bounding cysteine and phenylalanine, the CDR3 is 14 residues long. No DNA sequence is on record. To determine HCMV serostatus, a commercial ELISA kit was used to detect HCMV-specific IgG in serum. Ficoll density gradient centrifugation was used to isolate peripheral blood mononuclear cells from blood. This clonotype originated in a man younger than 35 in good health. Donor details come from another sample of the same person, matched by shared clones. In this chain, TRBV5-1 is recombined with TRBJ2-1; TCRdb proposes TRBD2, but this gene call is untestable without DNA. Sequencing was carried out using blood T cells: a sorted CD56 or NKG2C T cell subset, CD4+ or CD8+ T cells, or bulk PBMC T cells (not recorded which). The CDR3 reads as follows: CASSFRLAGNEQFF.